Listed below are T cell receptor beta chains from one sample, sequenced in a study of CD8+CD57+ T cells in acquired aplastic anemia. TCRdb itself ran the reads through MiXCR, one entry per CDR3 protein. The top ten clones hold under 60% of a sample with 150,000 to 200,000 distinct CDR3 sequences, under 75% of them seen once. Source material: sorted CD4+, CD8+, or CD8+CD57+ T cells (not recorded which) from PBMCs. The receptors shown here come from a human donor in good health. Both conserved end residues are part of each CDR3. D genes are given only for firm matches. The listing skips clone size in some rows; elsewhere it reads once, few, many or a size class.

>16|.|.|TRBJ2-3|TRBV6-1
TGTGCCAGCAGTTACAGCATAGGCCCACTCACAGATACGCAGTATTTT
CASSYSIGPLTDTQYF
>13|.|.|TRBJ2-7|TRBV20-1
TGCAGTGCCTATAAGGGGGGAGTAGGGGAGCAGTACTTC
CSAYKGGVGEQYF
>13|few|.|TRBJ1-2|TRBV9
TGTGCCAGCAGCGTAGAGACAGCCTATGGCTACACCTTC
CASSVETAYGYTF
>15|.|TRBD2|TRBJ2-1|TRBV7-7
TGTGCCAGCAGCTTTAGCGGGAGCGCTTACAATGAGCAGTTCTTC
CASSFSGSAYNEQFF
>16|few|TRBD2|TRBJ2-7|TRBV20-1
TGCAGTGCTAGAGATCTGAAAGCGGGAGGTGGCTACGAGCAGTACTTC
CSARDLKAGGGYEQYF
>9|.|.|TRBJ1-1|TRBV12-3/TRBV12-4
TGTGCGGAGGGAACTGAAGCTTTCTTT
CAEGTEAFF
>13|.|.|TRBJ2-7|TRBV7-8
TGTGCCAGCAGCACTGGGGAGGCTAATGAGCAGTACTTC
CASSTGEANEQYF
>16|few|.|TRBJ2-5|TRBV7-3
TGTGCCAGCAAAGTGCGGGGAGGACCCAACGGGGAGACCCAGTACTTC
CASKVRGGPNGETQYF
>13|.|.|TRBJ2-7|TRBV5-6
TGTGCCAGTAGTGCGACAGTCTCCTACGAGCAGTACTTC
CASSATVSYEQYF
>13|.|.|TRBJ1-2|TRBV19
TGTGCCAGTAGTATCTTTACTAACTATGGCTACACCTTC
CASSIFTNYGYTF
>14|.|TRBD1|TRBJ2-7|TRBV12-3/TRBV12-4
TGTGCCAGCAGTTTACAAGGGGGCGGCTACGAGCAGTACTTC
CASSLQGGGYEQYF
>15|many|TRBD1|TRBJ1-2|TRBV5-8
TGTGCCAGCAGCTTGCGACAGGGGGAAGGCTATGGCTACACCTTC
CASSLRQGEGYGYTF
>15|once|TRBD1|TRBJ1-2|TRBV2
TGTGCCAGCAGTTCGCAGCTACAGGGGGCCTATGGCTACACCTTC
CASSSQLQGAYGYTF
>13|.|.|TRBJ1-3|TRBV20-1
TGCAGTTCCAGGGTAACGGCTGGAAACACCATATATTTT
CSSRVTAGNTIYF
>16|.|TRBD1|TRBJ1-3|TRBV12-3/TRBV12-4
TGTGCCAGCAGTGGAACCGGGACAGGGGAAGGAAACACCATATATTTT
CASSGTGTGEGNTIYF
>13|few|.|TRBJ1-5|TRBV10-2
TGCGCCAGCCGAGTGGGACTTAATCAGCCCCAGCATTTT
CASRVGLNQPQHF
>14|.|TRBD1|TRBJ2-3|TRBV24-1
TGTGCCACCAGGGAAACAGGGGGCACAGATACGCAGTATTTT
CATRETGGTDTQYF
>15|.|.|TRBJ2-5|TRBV7-7
TGTGCCAGCAGCTTACTCGGGGCCGGGGCAGAGACCCAGTACTTC
CASSLLGAGAETQYF
>16|.|.|TRBJ1-3|TRBV9
TGTGCCAGCAGCCCTGGAATGGGACCCTCTGGAAACACCATATATTTT
CASSPGMGPSGNTIYF
>14|once|TRBD1|TRBJ1-4|TRBV20-1
TGCAGTGGGTCCAGACAGGGAACTAATGAAAAACTGTTTTTT
CSGSRQGTNEKLFF
>14|.|.|TRBJ2-3|TRBV19
TGTGCCAGTAGTGCTAGCGATAGCACAGATACGCAGTATTTT
CASSASDSTDTQYF
>14|.|.|TRBJ2-7|TRBV29-1
TGCAGCGTTGCCAGCGCGGCAGACTCCTACGGGCAGTACTTC
CSVASAADSYGQYF
>11|.|.|TRBJ2-1|TRBV2
TGTGCCAGCAGTACCGGGACGGAGCAGTTCTTC
CASSTGTEQFF
>14|few|.|TRBJ2-1|TRBV5-6
TGTGCCAGCAGCTACCTTGGGGCTCGCAATGAGCAGTTCTTC
CASSYLGARNEQFF
>16|.|TRBD2|TRBJ2-1|TRBV7-9
TGTGCCAGCAGCTTTCCGACTAGCGGGAGGAGGGATGAGCAGTTCTTC
CASSFPTSGRRDEQFF
>16|.|TRBD1|TRBJ1-2|TRBV7-9
TGTGCCAGCAGCCCCCGTCCGGGACAGAAAGATTATGGCTACACCTTC
CASSPRPGQKDYGYTF
>16|few|.|TRBJ1-1|TRBV2
TGTGCCAGCAGTGATATCGAGGGGCGCGGGAACACTGAAGCTTTCTTT
CASSDIEGRGNTEAFF
>13|medium-sized|TRBD1|TRBJ2-1|TRBV29-1
TGCAGCGTTGAACACAGGGGGCACGATGAGCAGTTCTTC
CSVEHRGHDEQFF
>14|.|.|TRBJ1-3|TRBV4-2
TGTGCCAGCAGCCAAGATCAGGCTGGAAACACCATATATTTT
CASSQDQAGNTIYF
>13|.|.|TRBJ1-5|TRBV7-9
TGTGCCAGCATCATTGGGTGGTGTCAGCCCCAGCATTTT
CASIIGWCQPQHF
>12|.|TRBD1|TRBJ1-1|TRBV20-1
TGCAGTGCTAGGGACAGGGTGAATGAAGCTTTCTTT
CSARDRVNEAFF
>15|many|TRBD2|TRBJ2-7|TRBV5-1
TGCGCCAGCAGCTTGGTCGGGACTAGTCTTTCCGAGCAGTACTTC
CASSLVGTSLSEQYF
>14|many|TRBD1|TRBJ1-2|TRBV9
TGTGCCAGCAGCGTAGAGGGGACAGACTATGGCTACACCTTC
CASSVEGTDYGYTF
>15|once|TRBD2|TRBJ2-7|TRBV20-1
TGCAGTGCTAGACCTGGACTAGCGAAGGCCTACGAGCAGTACTTC
CSARPGLAKAYEQYF
>20|.|.|TRBJ2-6|TRBV15
TGTGCCACCAGCAGAGATCGCGTGGGGGGCCGCCTCTCTGGGGCCAACGTCCTGACTTTC
CATSRDRVGGRLSGANVLTF
>14|many|.|TRBJ1-2|TRBV19
TGTGCCAGTAGGACTACGTTCGGGGCAGGAGGCTACACCTTC
CASRTTFGAGGYTF
>14|.|.|TRBJ2-7|TRBV20-1
TGCAGTGCTAGGTGGCGCTCCCCTACCTACGAGCAGTACTTC
CSARWRSPTYEQYF
>14|many|TRBD1|TRBJ2-7|TRBV15
TGTGCCACCAGCTCCCGGGACAGGTCCTACGAGCAGTACTTC
CATSSRDRSYEQYF
>12|few|.|TRBJ2-3|TRBV6-6
TGTGCCAGCAGGGAGAGCACAGATACGCAGTATTTT
CASRESTDTQYF
>15|many|TRBD1|TRBJ2-1|TRBV11-3
TGTGCCAGCAGCCCCACCGACAGGGGGTACAATGAGCAGTTCTTC
CASSPTDRGYNEQFF
>13|many|.|TRBJ1-1|TRBV19
TGTGCCAGTAGTATAGGGGGGAACACTGAAGCTTTCTTT
CASSIGGNTEAFF
>15|.|.|TRBJ2-7|TRBV7-8
TGTGCCAGCAGCCCGACTCCGGGAGCATCCTACGAGCAGTACTTC
CASSPTPGASYEQYF
>18|once|TRBD1|TRBJ2-3|TRBV7-6
TGTGCCAGCAGCTTAGTGGCCTTTGACAGGGACAGCACAGATACGCAGTATTTT
CASSLVAFDRDSTDTQYF
>15|.|.|TRBJ2-3|TRBV7-8
TGTGCCAGCAGCTTAGGGGCGCGACAGCCAGATACGCAGTATTTT
CASSLGARQPDTQYF
>15|few|.|TRBJ1-6|TRBV13
TGTGCCAGCAGTGAAGGGGGGGGGAGAATTCAACCCCTCCACTTT
CASSEGGGRIQPLHF
>18|many|TRBD1|TRBJ1-1|TRBV19
TGTGCCAGTAGTATAGTCCCCAAGACAGGGGGGATGAACACTGAAGCTTTCTTT
CASSIVPKTGGMNTEAFF
>15|many|TRBD2|TRBJ2-1|TRBV29-1
TGCAGCGTGATATTACTAGCGGCTGCCTACAATGAGCAGTTCTTC
CSVILLAAAYNEQFF
>18|.|TRBD2|TRBJ2-6|TRBV7-6
TGTGCCAGCAGCCAGGGAGGACTAGCGGGAGGGCCTGCTCTCGTCCTGACTTTC
CASSQGGLAGGPALVLTF
>15|.|.|TRBJ2-3|TRBV15
TGTGCCACCAGCAGGGACCGTACTAGCACAGATACGCAGTATTTT
CATSRDRTSTDTQYF
>12|.|TRBD1|TRBJ1-2|TRBV29-1
TGCAGCGTGAGACAGGGGCCTGATGGCTACACCTTC
CSVRQGPDGYTF
>15|.|.|TRBJ2-3|TRBV6-8
TGTGCCAGCAGTTACGGGGGTTGGGGGCCCGATACGCAGTATTTT
CASSYGGWGPDTQYF
>15|once|.|TRBJ2-7|TRBV11-2
TGTGCCAGCAGCTTAGATCGCTGGGGTCCCCACGAGCAGTACTTC
CASSLDRWGPHEQYF
>14|once|.|TRBJ2-5|TRBV19
TGTGCCAGTATGGAGTCAGGGGCACAAGAGACCCAGTACTTC
CASMESGAQETQYF
>14|few|.|TRBJ2-2|TRBV30
TGTGCCTGGAGAGGGAAGGGGAACACCGGGGAGCTGTTTTTT
CAWRGKGNTGELFF
>16|.|TRBD1|TRBJ2-2|TRBV25-1
TGTGCCAGCAGTGAGTTGGGGACAGGGAACACCGGGGAGCTGTTTTTT
CASSELGTGNTGELFF